Below are 31 T cell receptor beta chains sequenced from a single sample in a study of early stage breast cancer tumors (dated by TCRdb to about 2017). The library was obtained by the immunoSEQ multiplex PCR assay. The source is immuneACCESS, and TCRdb retained only in-frame sequences with V and J called. Part of the clones is not carried over; for the studies checked, unresolved V genes explain less than half of this, and the remainder is unexplained. The sample yields about 30,000 clones; 72% were counted once. In total, the top ten clones hold 33% of the sample. Sequenced: blood. The receptors here all came from a person aged 50 to 59 with breast cancer.

This clone was detected only a few times. CDR3 coding DNA: TGTGCCTGGAGTGCACCCCCCTCCCCTCAGCATTTT. This codes for CAWSAPPSPQHF. This chain joins TRBV30 and TRBJ1-5; D gene unclear. Germline loops: CDR1 GTSNPN, CDR2 SVGIG (reference sequence). Trimming took 1 base from V and 13 from J, leaving 14 bases between them. The CDR3 is 12 amino acids.

The chain is built from TRBV19 and TRBJ2-5, with D uncertain. CDR1 is LNHDA and CDR2 is SQIVND in the germline V gene (reference sequence). The CDR3 is made up of 12 amino acids. V lost 6 bases to trimming and J lost 6 bases, with 11 bases between them. The CDR3, as DNA: TGTGCCAGTAGGTCCAGCGCGCAGACCCAGTACTTC. This encodes CASRSSAQTQYF.

This clone was counted once. The chain uses TRBV19 and TRBJ2-3; 9 nucleotides match TRBD1. Germline V gives CDR1 LNHDA, CDR2 SQIVND (reference sequence). Trimming removed 7 bases from V and 5 bases from J; junction bases left unmatched: 10. This CDR3 is built from 15 residues. The CDR3 here is CASTLGYRGQDTQYF. In DNA form, the CDR3 reads TGTGCCAGTACCCTCGGGTACAGGGGGCAAGATACGCAGTATTTT.

CDR3 residues: CASSSSTSGPYNEQFF. The CDR3 bases are TGTGCCAGCAGCTCGTCTACTAGCGGTCCTTACAATGAGCAGTTCTTC. The J gene is TRBJ2-1, the V gene TRBV7-9; 8 bases match TRBD2. The CDR3 runs 16 residues. CDR1 and CDR2 from the germline V gene are SEHNR and FQNEAQ (reference sequence). V shed 4 bases and J 4 bases; nucleotides not matched to a gene: 9.

This chain links TRBV13 with TRBJ2-1; D gene uncertain. With 5 bases removed from V and 1 base from J, the gap between germline ends came to 12 bases. CDR3 size: 15 residues. Germline V gene sequence: CDR1 PRHDT, CDR2 FYEKMQ (reference sequence). Here the CDR3 DNA reads TGTGCCAGCAGCGCAACGGGCAGGTCCTACAATGAGCAGTTCTTC. Encoded protein: CASSATGRSYNEQFF.

The chain recombines TRBV7-3 with TRBJ2-7; the D is unclear. The CDR3 is made up of 13 amino acids. The germline V and J ends were trimmed by 2 bases and 5 bases, with 10 bases remaining between them. The germline CDR1 and CDR2 sequences are SGHTA and FQGTGA. The CDR3 DNA reads as TGTGCCAGCAGCTTAGGGCCGCAGGACGAGCAGTACTTC. Amino acid sequence: CASSLGPQDEQYF.

This clone was seen only a few times. The chain uses TRBV7-3 and TRBJ2-3; 13 bases are a match to TRBD2. The CDR3 contains 16 residues. Trimming cost V 2 bases and J 2 bases; bases outside gene matches: 1. CDR1 SGHTA and CDR2 FQGTGA come from the germline V gene. The CDR3 DNA sequence: TGTGCCAGCAGCTTAGGGACTAGCGGGGTCACAGATACGCAGTATTTT. Its translation is CASSLGTSGVTDTQYF.

V is TRBV5-5 and J is TRBJ2-7, with D unresolved. This CDR3 has 13 residues. Deletions cut 4 bases from V and 2 bases from J, with 10 bases between. CDR1 and CDR2 (germline): SGHKS, YYEKEE (reference sequence). CDR3 bases: TGTGCCAGCAGCCCGACGGCTCCCTACGAGCAGTACTTC. Translated: CASSPTAPYEQYF.

The V gene is TRBV6-5, the J gene TRBJ1-3; D gene unclear. V lost 2 bases and J lost 11, with 10 bases in between. The CDR3 length is 12 residues. Germline V gene sequence: CDR1 MNHEY, CDR2 SVGAGI. As DNA, the CDR3 is TGTGCCAGCAGTTACGGGCAGAGCGCCATATATTTT. It is translated as CASSYGQSAIYF.

This chain links TRBV6-5 with TRBJ2-7; D remains unclear. Germline V gene sequence: CDR1 MNHEY, CDR2 SVGAGI. The CDR3 length is 11 residues. V lost 10 bases, J lost 2 bases, and 9 bases lay in between. The CDR3 loop reads CATARPYEQYF. In DNA, the CDR3 is TGTGCCACCGCCCGCCCCTACGAGCAGTACTTC.

This clone was detected a few times. The chain employs TRBV7-9 and TRBJ1-5; TRBD1 agrees at 9 bases. In germline, CDR1 is SEHNR, CDR2 FQNEAQ (reference sequence). The length of the CDR3 is 16 residues. The ends lost 4 bases at V and 2 bases at J; junction bases unmatched: 6. The CDR3 bases are TGTGCCAGCAGCTGGACAGGGGACTTAGGCAATCAGCCCCAGCATTTT. This translates into CASSWTGDLGNQPQHF. Full variable domain (missing parts from reference TRBV7-9 and TRBJ1-5): DTGVSQNPRHKITKRGQNVTFRCDPISEHNRLYWYRQTLGQGPEFLTYFQNEAQLEKSRLLSDRFSAERPKGSFSTLEIQRTEQGDSAMYLCASSWTGDLGNQPQHFGDGTRLSIL.

The chain is built from TRBV4-2 and TRBJ2-3; 12 nucleotides agree with TRBD2. Germline-derived CDR1 and CDR2 are LGHNA and YNFKEQ. The CDR3 is 14 residues long. After removal of 4 bases from V and 4 bases from J, the junction contained 0 bases not matched to a gene. The CDR3 sequence: CASSRLAGADTQYF. CDR3 nucleotides: TGTGCCAGCAGCCGACTAGCGGGGGCAGATACGCAGTATTTT.

This clone was counted only a few times. The CDR3 region is CSGRGNYGYTF. The CDR3 coding sequence is TGCAGTGGGAGGGGTAACTATGGCTACACCTTC. The chain combines TRBV20-1 with TRBJ1-2, with D perhaps matching TRBD1 (5 bases). This CDR3 contains 11 residues. V lost 7 bases and J lost 1, with 7 bases in between. CDR1 DFQATT and CDR2 SNEGSKA come from the germline V gene (reference sequence).

This chain links TRBV9 with TRBJ2-7, with TRBD2 identical over 9 bases. Per the germline V gene, CDR1 is SGDLS and CDR2 is YYNGEE. This CDR3 region has 15 residues. V lost 0 bases to trimming and J lost 3 bases; unmatched junction nucleotides: 4. CDR3 in amino acids: CASSVDGTSFYEQYF. CDR3 coding DNA: TGTGCCAGCAGCGTAGACGGGACTAGCTTCTACGAGCAGTACTTC. The variable domain in full, with the rest retrieved from reference TRBV9 and TRBJ2-7, is DSGVTQTPKHLITATGQRVTLRCSPRSGDLSVYWYQQSLDQGLQFLIQYYNGEERAKGNILERFSAQQFPDLHSELNLSSLELGDSALYFCASSVDGTSFYEQYFGPGTRLTVT.

The chain couples TRBV28 to TRBJ2-7, with D hard to call. The CDR3 has 13 residues. CDR1 is MDHEN, CDR2 SYDVKM, per germline. V shed 3 bases and J shed 2 bases, with 8 bases lying between them. The CDR3: CASSFPGAYEQYF. The CDR3 nucleotides read TGTGCCAGCAGTTTTCCTGGGGCCTACGAGCAGTACTTC.

The V gene is TRBV19, the J gene TRBJ2-7; D is perhaps TRBD2 (5 bases). Germline loops: CDR1 LNHDA, CDR2 SQIVND (reference sequence). The CDR3 spans 10 residues. The germline V and J ends were trimmed by 8 bases and 4 bases, with 6 bases remaining between them. CDR3 sequence (DNA): TGTGCCAGTGAGGGATACGAGCAGTACTTC. This translates into CASEGYEQYF.

This sequence joins TRBV19 and TRBJ1-4; no reliable D call. This CDR3 has 13 amino acids. The germline gives CDR1 LNHDA, CDR2 SQIVND (reference sequence). V lost 3 bases and J 6 bases, leaving 8 bases between the germline ends. CDR3 amino acids: CASSIPEDEKLFF. CDR3 DNA sequence: TGTGCCAGTAGTATCCCGGAGGATGAAAAACTGTTTTTT.

The chain uses TRBV18 and TRBJ2-7; 8 bases match TRBD2. The V and J ends lost 3 bases and 0 bases, in that order; junction bases with no gene match: 19. Germline V gene lookup returns CDR1 KGHSH and CDR2 LQKENI. The CDR3 is 20 amino acids. The CDR3 region has the DNA TGTGCCAGCTCACCTCAAAGGCCAAGGGGCGGGAGGCTCCTCTCCTACGAGCAGTACTTC. This sequence encodes CASSPQRPRGGRLLSYEQYF.

The genes are TRBV30 and TRBJ2-7; D is perhaps TRBD1 or TRBD2 (5 bases each). From germline, CDR1 is GTSNPN and CDR2 SVGIG (reference sequence). Trimming took off 2 bases at V and 5 bases at J, with 10 bases between the two ends. CDR3 length: 12 residues. This chain's CDR3 is CAWSLGTDEQYF. The CDR3 nucleotides are TGTGCCTGGAGTTTAGGGACCGACGAGCAGTACTTC.

This chain connects TRBV4-1 to TRBJ1-5; TRBD1 is a possible D gene (6 bases). In germline, CDR1 is MGHRA, CDR2 YSYEKL. V dropped 4 bases and J dropped 1 base, with 14 bases sitting between them. This CDR3 comprises 16 residues. CDR3 in DNA: TGCGCCAGCAGCCGCCGGGGGGGCGAGAGCAATCAGCCCCAGCATTTT. Translating gives CASSRRGGESNQPQHF.

This clone has just a few counts. The chain uses TRBV5-1 and TRBJ1-2, with 8 bases lining up with TRBD1. The CDR3 is made up of 14 amino acids. Germline V lookup: CDR1 SGHRS, CDR2 YFSETQ. Germline trimming cut 1 base from V and 7 bases from J; bases unmatched to any gene: 6. The CDR3 spells CASSLTRGQGGYTF. In DNA form, the CDR3 reads TGCGCCAGCAGCTTGACCAGGGGGCAGGGTGGCTACACCTTC.

This chain joins TRBV7-9 and TRBJ2-7; D might be TRBD1 or TRBD2, each matching 6 bases. V lost 4 bases to trimming and J lost 6 bases, with 16 bases between them. CDR3 length: 14 amino acids. Germline V gene data show CDR1 as SEHNR and CDR2 as FQNEAQ (reference sequence). CDR3 residues: CASSSPGGLGEQYF. CDR3 in DNA: TGTGCCAGCAGCTCCCCCGGGGGCTTGGGCGAGCAGTACTTC.

V and J are TRBV7-3 and TRBJ2-7, with D tentatively TRBD2 (6 bases). The CDR3 is 16 amino acids. Germline assignment: CDR1 SGHTA and CDR2 FQGTGA. Trimming shortened V by 4 bases and J by 1 base, and 17 bases separated the two germline ends. CDR3 DNA: TGTGCCAGCAGCTCAATCAAACCTGGACTATCCTACGAGCAGTACTTC. Encoded protein: CASSSIKPGLSYEQYF.

The gene calls are TRBV2 and TRBJ2-6, with 7 positions matching TRBD2. From germline, CDR1 is SNHLY and CDR2 FYNNEI. This CDR3 has 15 amino acids. The V segment lost 6 bases and the J segment 2 bases; nucleotides outside the gene matches: 4. In DNA form, the CDR3 reads TGTGCCAGCAGGGGGGGGAGCACTGGGGCCAACGTCCTGACTTTC. This sequence encodes CASRGGSTGANVLTF.

J is TRBJ2-7 and V is TRBV5-6; 7 bases are a match to TRBD1. The CDR3 loop spans 15 amino acids. V shed 4 bases and J 0 bases; nucleotides not matched to a gene: 7. Germline lookup yields CDR1 SGHDT and CDR2 YYEEEE. CDR3 DNA sequence: TGTGCCAGCAGCCGAACCGGGACAGACTCCTACGAGCAGTACTTC. It codes for CASSRTGTDSYEQYF.

V and J are TRBV11-1 and TRBJ2-5; D is unclear. V was pared by 1 base and J by 2 bases, with 2 bases between. In germline, CDR1 is SGHAT, CDR2 FQDESV (reference sequence). This CDR3 spans 12 amino acids. CDR3 protein: CASSLEQETQYF. The CDR3 nucleotides are TGTGCCAGCAGCTTAGAGCAAGAGACCCAGTACTTC.

This sequence joins TRBV18 and TRBJ2-5; D remains unclear. The CDR3 covers 14 residues. The germline V and J ends were trimmed by 0 bases and 2 bases, with 7 bases remaining between them. Per germline, CDR1 KGHSH and CDR2 LQKENI. The CDR3 region has the DNA TGTGCCAGCTCACCACCGGCGCCACAAGAGACCCAGTACTTC. Its protein is CASSPPAPQETQYF.

V is TRBV4-3 and J is TRBJ1-2; D may be TRBD1 (5 bases). This CDR3 region has 14 residues. Germline CDR1 and CDR2: LGHNA and YSLEER. The V end lost 7 bases, the J end lost 7 bases, and 19 bases lay between the germline ends. The CDR3 here is CASTPEPQGLGYTF. CDR3 in DNA: TGCGCCAGCACCCCAGAACCCCAGGGACTTGGCTACACCTTC.

This chain connects TRBV9 to TRBJ2-7; unclear D gene. Between the trimmed V and J ends, which lost 0 bases and 7 bases, there was a span of 8 bases. The germline V gene encodes CDR1 SGDLS and CDR2 YYNGEE. This CDR3 is built from 12 residues. The DNA for the CDR3 is TGTGCCAGCAGCGTAGGTCCTCGGGAGCAGTACTTC. Protein product: CASSVGPREQYF.

The chain combines TRBV11-2 with TRBJ1-1; a possible D gene is TRBD1 (5 bases). V dropped 5 bases and J dropped 7 bases, with 11 bases sitting between them. The germline gives CDR1 SGHAT, CDR2 FQNNGV. The CDR3 is 12 amino acids. The CDR3 region has the DNA TGTGCCAGCAGCACCGGGGCGCTTGAAGCTTTCTTT. Translation: CASSTGALEAFF. Full variable domain (outside the CDR3, taken from reference TRBV11-2 and TRBJ1-1): EAGVAQSPRYKIIEKRQSVAFWCNPISGHATLYWYQQILGQGPKLLIQFQNNGVVDDSQLPKDRFSAERLKGVDSTLKIQPAKLEDSAVYLCASSTGALEAFFGQGTRLTVV.

Only a few counts were recorded for this clone. This chain uses TRBV2 with TRBJ1-5, with TRBD1 identical over 8 bases. This CDR3 has 16 residues. The V gene end was trimmed by 6 bases and the J gene end by 1 base; junction bases not matched to a gene: 8. The V gene's germline CDR1 is SNHLY and CDR2 FYNNEI. The CDR3 reads CASRGTGGGSNQPQHF. The CDR3 region has the DNA TGTGCCAGCAGGGGGACAGGTGGAGGAAGCAATCAGCCCCAGCATTTT. Full variable domain (remainder filled in from reference TRBV2 and TRBJ1-5): EPEVTQTPSHQVTQMGQEVILRCVPISNHLYFYWYRQILGQKVEFLVSFYNNEISEKSEIFDDQFSVERPDGSNFTLKIRSTKLEDSAMYFCASRGTGGGSNQPQHFGDGTRLSIL.